The present T cell receptor beta chain was sequenced within a study of a mutant IDH1 vaccine in newly diagnosed glioma. Whole-study context: It was at week 35 that visit V12 occurred, and at week 47 that visit V13 did. Study-wide results and limits: Seemingly, top peripheral T cell clonotype changes bore no relation to pseudoprogression.

The method was immunoSEQ multiplex PCR; TCRdb's version includes in-frame clones alone and lacks a portion of them. The data show about 64,000 clones, roughly 74% seen once. On this clone itself: Its cognate antigen is unknown.

As to time point: week 35, safety follow-up. The content of each vaccine dose was 300 ug of mutant IDH1 20-mer peptide, and topical imiquimod accompanied it. The sequenced sample was PBMCs, obtained from a glioma patient whose treatment included an IDH1 peptide vaccine. This receptor was taken from a man in his forties or fifties with glioma.

This CDR3 reads CASSLPGRNHEQYF. The CDR3 bases are TGTGCCAGCAGCTTACCCGGGAGGAACCACGAGCAGTACTTC. The chain employs TRBV11-2 and TRBJ2-7; 7 bases line up with TRBD2. The junction had 6 bases not matched to a gene; V was cut back by 2 bases and J by 5 bases. The CDR3 has 14 residues. In germline, CDR1 is SGHAT, CDR2 FQNNGV.